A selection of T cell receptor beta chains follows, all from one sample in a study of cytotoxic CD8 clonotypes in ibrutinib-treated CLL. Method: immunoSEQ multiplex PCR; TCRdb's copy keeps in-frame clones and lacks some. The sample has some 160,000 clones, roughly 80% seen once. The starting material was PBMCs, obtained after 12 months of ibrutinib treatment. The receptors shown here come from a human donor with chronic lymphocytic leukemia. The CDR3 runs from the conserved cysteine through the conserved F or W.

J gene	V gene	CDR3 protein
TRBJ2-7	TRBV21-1	CASSKASLRGEAYEQYF
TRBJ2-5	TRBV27	CASSELLAGIQETQYF
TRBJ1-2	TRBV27	CASRERTGPNYGYTF
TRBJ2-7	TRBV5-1	CASSYGLAGGYEQYF
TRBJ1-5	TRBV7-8	CASSLVGEYSNQPQHF
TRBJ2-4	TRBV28	CASSGQAVNIQYF
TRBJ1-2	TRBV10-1	CASKLTMGHGYTF
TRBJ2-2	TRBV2	CASKTGNTGELFF
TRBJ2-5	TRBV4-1	CASSQDLLAGRETQYF
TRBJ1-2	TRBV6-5	CASSLSGYGYTF
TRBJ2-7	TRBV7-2	CASSLALAGIEQYF
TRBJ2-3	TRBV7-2	CASSLKLGRGTDTQYF
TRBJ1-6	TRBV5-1	CATRGPGDSPLHF
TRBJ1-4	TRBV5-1	CASSRDRADPSEKLFF
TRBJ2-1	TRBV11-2	CASSNLRMAGDEQFF
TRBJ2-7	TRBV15	CATSRGGLSYEQYF
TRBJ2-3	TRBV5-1	CASSSPGGGLITDTQYF
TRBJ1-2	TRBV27	CASSSPGTGGNYGYTF
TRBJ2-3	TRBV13	CASTSGQGTDTQYF
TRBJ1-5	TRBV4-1	CASSRGFSAGGLESQPQHF
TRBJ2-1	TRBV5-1	CASRAPGTAVNEQFF
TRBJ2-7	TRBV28	CASSPPGSYEQYF
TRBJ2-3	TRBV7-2	CASSLAVSTDTQYF
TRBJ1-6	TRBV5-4	CASSDRSSYNSPLHF
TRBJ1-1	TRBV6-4	CASSRTVDSEAFF
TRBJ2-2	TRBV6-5	CASSRTGGSGELFF
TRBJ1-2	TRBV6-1	CASRVGDRNYGYTF
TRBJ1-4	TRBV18	CASSPNTGVNEKLFF
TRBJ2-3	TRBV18	CASSPGPPAGFTGSSTDTQYF
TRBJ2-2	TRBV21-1	CASSKAPGQGRNTGELFF
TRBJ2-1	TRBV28	CASSFRRGFYNEQFF
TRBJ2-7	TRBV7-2	CASSRTGGYEQYF
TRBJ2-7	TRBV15	CATSTYRTGFSYEQYF
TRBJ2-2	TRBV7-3	CASKQQGAAGELFF
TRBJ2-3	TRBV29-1	CSVAGMGGQGVADTQYF
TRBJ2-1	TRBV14	CASSHLDGFLLSSFGDEQFF
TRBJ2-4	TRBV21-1	CASSNRANPSKNIQYF
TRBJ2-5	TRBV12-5	CASGFEGRMGGETQYF
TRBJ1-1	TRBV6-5	CASSRQGAGTEAFF
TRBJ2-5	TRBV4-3	CASSQARLTGTAKQETQYF
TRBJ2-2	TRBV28	CASSLAGGSGELFF
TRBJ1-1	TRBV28	CASIVGGAGTEAFF
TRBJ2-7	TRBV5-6	CASSLVIGNEQYF
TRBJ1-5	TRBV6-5	CAIQLGDGQPQHF
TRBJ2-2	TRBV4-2	CASSSGTGGSNTGELFF
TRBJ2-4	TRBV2	CASRGQAMSSIQYF
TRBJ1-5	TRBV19	CASSIRVALNQPQHF
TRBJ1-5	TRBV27	CASSDSLNQPQHF
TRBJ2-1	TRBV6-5	CASKGSGQGRNEQFF
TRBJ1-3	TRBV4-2	CASSQDLPGGLAGNTIYF
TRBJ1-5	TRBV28	CASSRPGGNSNQPQHF
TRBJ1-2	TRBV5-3	CARTVRTGDYGYTF
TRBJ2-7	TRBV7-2	CASSLEVQRSNYEQYF
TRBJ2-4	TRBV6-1	CASSESGRHIQYF
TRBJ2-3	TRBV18	CASSPRDRQYF
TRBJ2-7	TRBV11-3	CASSPPWGPYEQYF